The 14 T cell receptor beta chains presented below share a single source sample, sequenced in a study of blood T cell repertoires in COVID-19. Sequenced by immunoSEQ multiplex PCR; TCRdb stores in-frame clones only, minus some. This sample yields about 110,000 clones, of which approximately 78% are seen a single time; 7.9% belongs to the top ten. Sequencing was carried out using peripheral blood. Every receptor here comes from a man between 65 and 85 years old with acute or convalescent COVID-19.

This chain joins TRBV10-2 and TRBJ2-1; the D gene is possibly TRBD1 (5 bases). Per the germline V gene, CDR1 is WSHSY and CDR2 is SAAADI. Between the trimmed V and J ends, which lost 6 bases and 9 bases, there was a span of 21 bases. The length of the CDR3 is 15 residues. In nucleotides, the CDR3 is TGCGCCAGCAGACCTCCAACAGGAACCATGGGTGAGCAGTTCTTC. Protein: CASRPPTGTMGEQFF.

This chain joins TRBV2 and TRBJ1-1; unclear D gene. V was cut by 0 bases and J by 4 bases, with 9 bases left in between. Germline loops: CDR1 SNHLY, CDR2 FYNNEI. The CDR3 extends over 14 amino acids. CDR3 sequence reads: CASSEARRSTEAFF. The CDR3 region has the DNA TGTGCCAGCAGTGAAGCTAGAAGGAGCACTGAAGCTTTCTTT.

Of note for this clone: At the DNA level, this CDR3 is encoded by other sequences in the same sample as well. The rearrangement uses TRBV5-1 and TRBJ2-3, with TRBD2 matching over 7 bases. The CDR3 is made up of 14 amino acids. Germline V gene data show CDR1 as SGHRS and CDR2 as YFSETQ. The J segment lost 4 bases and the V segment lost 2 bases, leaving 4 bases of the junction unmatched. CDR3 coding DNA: TGCGCCAGCAGCTTTACTAGCGTCGCAGATACGCAGTATTTT. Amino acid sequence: CASSFTSVADTQYF.

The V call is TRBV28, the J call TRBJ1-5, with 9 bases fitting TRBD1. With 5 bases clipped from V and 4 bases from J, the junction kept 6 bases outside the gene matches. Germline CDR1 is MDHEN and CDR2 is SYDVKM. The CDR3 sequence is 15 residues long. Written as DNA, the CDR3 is TGTGCCAGCAGTGGACAGGGGCGAGCTAATCAGCCCCAGCATTTT. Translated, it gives CASSGQGRANQPQHF.

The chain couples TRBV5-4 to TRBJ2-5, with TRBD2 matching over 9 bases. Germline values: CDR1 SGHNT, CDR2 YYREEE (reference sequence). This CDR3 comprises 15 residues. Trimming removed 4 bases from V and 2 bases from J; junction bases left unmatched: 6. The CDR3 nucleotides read TGTGCCAGCAGCCCTAGTACTAGCGGGCAAGAGACCCAGTACTTC. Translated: CASSPSTSGQETQYF.

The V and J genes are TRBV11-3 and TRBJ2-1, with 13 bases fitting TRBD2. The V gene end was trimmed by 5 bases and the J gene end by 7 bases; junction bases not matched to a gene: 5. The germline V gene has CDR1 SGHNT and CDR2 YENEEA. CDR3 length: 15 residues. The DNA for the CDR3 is TGTGCCAGCAGCCCAACTAGCGGGAGGGATAATGAGCAGTTCTTC. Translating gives CASSPTSGRDNEQFF.

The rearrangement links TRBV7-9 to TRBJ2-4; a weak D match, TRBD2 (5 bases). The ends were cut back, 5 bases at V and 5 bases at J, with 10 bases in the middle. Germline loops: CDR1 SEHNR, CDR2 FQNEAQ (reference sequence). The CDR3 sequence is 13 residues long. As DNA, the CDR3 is TGTGCCAGCAGCCGGGATAGTGAAAACATTCAGTACTTC. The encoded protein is CASSRDSENIQYF.

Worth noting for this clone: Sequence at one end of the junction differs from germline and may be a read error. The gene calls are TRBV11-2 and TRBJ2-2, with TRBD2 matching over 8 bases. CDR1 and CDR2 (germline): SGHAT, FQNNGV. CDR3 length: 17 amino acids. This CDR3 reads CASTLSLTGGASGELFF. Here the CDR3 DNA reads TGTGCCAGCACCTTAAGTCTTACCGGGGGGGCCTCCGGGGAGCTGTTTTTT.

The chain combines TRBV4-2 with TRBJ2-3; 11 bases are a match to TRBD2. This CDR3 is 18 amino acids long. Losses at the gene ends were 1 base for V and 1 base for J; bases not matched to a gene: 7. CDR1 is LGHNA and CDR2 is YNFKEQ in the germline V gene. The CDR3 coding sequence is TGTGCCAGCAGCCAAGCCGCGACTAGCGGGACTGGCACAGATACGCAGTATTTT. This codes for CASSQAATSGTGTDTQYF.

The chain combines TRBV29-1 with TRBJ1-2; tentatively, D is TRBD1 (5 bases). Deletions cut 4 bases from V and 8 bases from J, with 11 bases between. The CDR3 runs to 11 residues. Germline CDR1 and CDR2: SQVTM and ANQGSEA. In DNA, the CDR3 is TGCAGCGTTGGGTGGGGCGGCGGCTACACCTTC. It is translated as CSVGWGGGYTF.

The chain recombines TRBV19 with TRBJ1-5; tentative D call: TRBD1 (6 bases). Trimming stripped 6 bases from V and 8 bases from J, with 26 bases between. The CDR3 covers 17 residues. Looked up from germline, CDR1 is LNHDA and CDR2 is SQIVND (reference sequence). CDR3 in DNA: TGTGCCAGTAGCATCCTCCAGGGTTGGGGGCGGCTGGAGCCCCAGCATTTT. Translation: CASSILQGWGRLEPQHF.

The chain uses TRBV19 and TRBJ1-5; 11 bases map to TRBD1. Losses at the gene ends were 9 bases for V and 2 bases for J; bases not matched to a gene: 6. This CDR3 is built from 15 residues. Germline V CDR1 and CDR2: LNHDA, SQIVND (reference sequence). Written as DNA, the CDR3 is TGTGCCAGCGGGGACAGGGGGATTGGCAATCAGCCCCAGCATTTT. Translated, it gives CASGDRGIGNQPQHF.

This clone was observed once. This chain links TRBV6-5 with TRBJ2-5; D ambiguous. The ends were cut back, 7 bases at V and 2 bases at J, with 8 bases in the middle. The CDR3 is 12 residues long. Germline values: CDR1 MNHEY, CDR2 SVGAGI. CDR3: CASTLPQETQYF. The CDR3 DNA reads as TGTGCCAGCACACTACCACAAGAGACCCAGTACTTC.

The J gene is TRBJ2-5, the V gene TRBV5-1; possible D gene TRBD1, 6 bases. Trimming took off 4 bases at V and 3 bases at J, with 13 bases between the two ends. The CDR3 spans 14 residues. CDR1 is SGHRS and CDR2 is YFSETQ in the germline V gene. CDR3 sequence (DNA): TGCGCCAGCAGCCCGGGGACAAGTAAAGAGACCCAGTACTTC. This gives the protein CASSPGTSKETQYF.